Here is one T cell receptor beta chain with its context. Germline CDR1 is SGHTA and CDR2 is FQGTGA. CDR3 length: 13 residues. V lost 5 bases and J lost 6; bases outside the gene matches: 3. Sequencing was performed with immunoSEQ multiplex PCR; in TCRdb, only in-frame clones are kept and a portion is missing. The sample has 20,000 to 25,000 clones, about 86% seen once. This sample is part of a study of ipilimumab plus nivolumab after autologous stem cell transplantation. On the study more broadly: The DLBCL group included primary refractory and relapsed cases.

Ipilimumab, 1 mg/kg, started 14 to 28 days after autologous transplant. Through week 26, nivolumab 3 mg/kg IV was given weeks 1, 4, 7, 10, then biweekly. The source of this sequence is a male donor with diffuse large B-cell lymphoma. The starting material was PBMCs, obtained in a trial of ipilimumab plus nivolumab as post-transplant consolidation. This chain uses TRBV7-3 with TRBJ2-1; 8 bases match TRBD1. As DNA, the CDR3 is TGTGCCAGCAGCACTGACAGGGGCAATGAGCAGTTCTTC. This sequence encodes CASSTDRGNEQFF.